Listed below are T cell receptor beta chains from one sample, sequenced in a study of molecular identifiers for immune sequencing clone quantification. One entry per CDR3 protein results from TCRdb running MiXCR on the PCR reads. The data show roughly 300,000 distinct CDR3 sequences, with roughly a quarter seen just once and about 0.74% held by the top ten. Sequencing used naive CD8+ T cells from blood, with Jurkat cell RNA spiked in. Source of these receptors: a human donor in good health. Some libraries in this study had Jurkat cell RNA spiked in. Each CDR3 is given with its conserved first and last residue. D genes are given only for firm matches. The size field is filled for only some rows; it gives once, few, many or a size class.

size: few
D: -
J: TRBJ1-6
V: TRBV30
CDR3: CAWSVRTGQNSPLHF
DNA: TGTGCCTGGAGTGTAAGAACAGGGCAAAATTCACCCCTCCACTTT

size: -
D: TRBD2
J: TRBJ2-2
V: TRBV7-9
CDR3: CASSSTSGLPGELFF
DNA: TGTGCCAGCAGCTCCACTAGCGGGCTGCCCGGGGAGCTGTTTTTT

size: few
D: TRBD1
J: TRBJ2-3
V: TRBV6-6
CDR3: CASSYPGGLTDTQYF
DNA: TGTGCCAGCAGTTACCCAGGGGGCCTCACAGATACGCAGTATTTT

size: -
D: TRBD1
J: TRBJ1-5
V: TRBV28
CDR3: CASSQIRDRGYRPQHF
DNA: TGTGCCAGCAGTCAAATCCGGGACAGGGGATATCGGCCCCAGCATTTT

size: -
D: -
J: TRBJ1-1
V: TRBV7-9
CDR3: CASSFYEAFF
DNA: TGTGCCAGCAGCTTCTATGAAGCTTTCTTT

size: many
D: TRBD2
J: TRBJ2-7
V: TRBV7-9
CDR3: CASSSGTSGVYEQYF
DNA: TGTGCCAGCAGCTCCGGGACTAGCGGGGTCTACGAGCAGTACTTC

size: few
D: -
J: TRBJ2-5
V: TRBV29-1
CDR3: CSVETGSGETQYF
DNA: TGCAGCGTTGAAACGGGATCTGGGGAGACCCAGTACTTC

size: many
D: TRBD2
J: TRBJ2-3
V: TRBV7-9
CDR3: CASSPPFTSGVPGDTQYF
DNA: TGTGCCAGCAGCCCTCCTTTTACTAGCGGGGTACCAGGTGATACGCAGTATTTT

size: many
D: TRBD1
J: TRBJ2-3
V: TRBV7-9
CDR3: CASSRGQGSLDTQYF
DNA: TGTGCCAGCAGCCGGGGACAGGGGAGCTTAGATACGCAGTATTTT

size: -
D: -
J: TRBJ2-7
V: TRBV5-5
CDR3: CASSLDYNYEQYF
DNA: TGTGCCAGCAGCTTGGACTATAACTACGAGCAGTACTTC

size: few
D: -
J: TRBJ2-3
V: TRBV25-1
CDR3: CASSEPIGAEDTQYF
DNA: TGTGCCAGCAGTGAACCTATCGGGGCAGAAGACACGCAGTATTTT

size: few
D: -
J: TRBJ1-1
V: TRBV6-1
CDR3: CASSDWGEGEAFF
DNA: TGTGCCAGCAGTGATTGGGGGGAGGGGGAAGCTTTCTTT

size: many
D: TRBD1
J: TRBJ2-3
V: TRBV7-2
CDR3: CASSPLGQGADTQYF
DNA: TGTGCCAGCAGCCCCTTGGGACAGGGCGCAGATACGCAGTATTTT

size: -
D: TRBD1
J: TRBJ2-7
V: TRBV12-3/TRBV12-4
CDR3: CASSPPGQVYEQYF
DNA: TGTGCCAGCAGTCCCCCGGGACAGGTTTACGAGCAGTACTTC

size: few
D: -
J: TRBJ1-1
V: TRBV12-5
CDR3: CASGLDSFSEAFF
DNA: TGTGCTAGTGGTTTGGACAGTTTTTCTGAAGCTTTCTTT

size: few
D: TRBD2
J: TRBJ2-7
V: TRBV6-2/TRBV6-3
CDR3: CASSYSERGAYEQYF
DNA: TGTGCCAGCAGTTACTCGGAGCGGGGGGCCTACGAGCAGTACTTC

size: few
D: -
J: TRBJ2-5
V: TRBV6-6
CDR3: CASKPEYQETQYF
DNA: TGTGCCAGCAAACCGGAGTACCAAGAGACCCAGTACTTC

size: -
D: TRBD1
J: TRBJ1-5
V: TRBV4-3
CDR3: CASSQVTGGKPQHF
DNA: TGCGCCAGCAGCCAAGTAACAGGGGGCAAGCCCCAGCATTTT

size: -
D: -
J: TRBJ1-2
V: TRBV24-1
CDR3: CATSDSYGYTF
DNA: TGTGCCACCAGTGATAGCTATGGCTACACCTTC

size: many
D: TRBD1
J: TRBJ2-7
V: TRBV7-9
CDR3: CASSPRQGSGPYEQYF
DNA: TGTGCCAGCAGCCCTCGACAGGGTTCGGGTCCCTACGAGCAGTACTTC

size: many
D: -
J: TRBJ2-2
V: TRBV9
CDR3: CASSVDVGRTNTGELFF
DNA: TGTGCCAGCAGCGTAGACGTAGGACGGACGAACACCGGGGAGCTGTTTTTT

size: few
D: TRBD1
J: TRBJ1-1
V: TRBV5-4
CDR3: CASSLVGQGPGTEAFF
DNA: TGTGCCAGCAGCTTGGTCGGACAGGGGCCAGGCACTGAAGCTTTCTTT

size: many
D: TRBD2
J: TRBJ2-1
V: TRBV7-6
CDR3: CASSKVTSGVGDEQFF
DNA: TGTGCCAGCAGCAAAGTGACTAGCGGGGTAGGAGATGAGCAGTTCTTC

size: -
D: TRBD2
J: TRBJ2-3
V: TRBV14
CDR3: CASSQDPQRGNFVTQYF
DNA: TGTGCCAGCAGCCAAGATCCCCAGCGGGGAAATTTCGTTACGCAGTATTTT

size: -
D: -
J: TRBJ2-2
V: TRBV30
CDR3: CAWRSLASSTNTGELFF
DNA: TGTGCCTGGAGGTCTCTAGCTAGCAGCACGAACACCGGGGAGCTGTTTTTT

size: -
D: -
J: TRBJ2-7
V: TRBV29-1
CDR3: CSVGQGNYEQYF
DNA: TGCAGCGTGGGGCAAGGAAACTACGAGCAGTACTTC

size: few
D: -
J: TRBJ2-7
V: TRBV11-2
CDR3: CASSSNAGEQYF
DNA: TGTGCCAGCAGCTCTAACGCGGGTGAGCAGTACTTC

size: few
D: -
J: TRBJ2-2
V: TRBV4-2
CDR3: CASSPLGGGQQTGELFF
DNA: TGTGCCAGCAGCCCCTTGGGCGGGGGACAGCAAACCGGGGAGCTGTTTTTT

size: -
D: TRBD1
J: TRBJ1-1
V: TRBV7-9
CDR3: CASSVGQGFTEAFF
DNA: TGTGCCAGCAGCGTTGGACAGGGCTTCACTGAAGCTTTCTTT

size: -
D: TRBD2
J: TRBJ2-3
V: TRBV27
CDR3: CASSPWTSMASTDTQYF
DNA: TGTGCCAGCAGCCCCTGGACTAGCATGGCTAGCACAGATACGCAGTATTTT

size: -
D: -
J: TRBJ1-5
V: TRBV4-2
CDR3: CACSQGGLVVDQPQHF
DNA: TGTGCCTGCAGCCAAGGTGGGCTGGTTGTGGATCAGCCCCAGCATTTT

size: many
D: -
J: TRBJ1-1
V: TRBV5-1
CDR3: CASSLVGVLDEAFF
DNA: TGCGCCAGCAGCTTGGTCGGGGTTCTGGATGAAGCTTTCTTT

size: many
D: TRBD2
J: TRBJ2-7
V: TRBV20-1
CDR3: CSARDLLAGVWEQYF
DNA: TGCAGTGCTAGAGATTTACTAGCGGGAGTCTGGGAGCAGTACTTC

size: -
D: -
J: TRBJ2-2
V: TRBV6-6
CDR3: CANNDDSGELFF
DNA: TGTGCCAACAACGACGATTCCGGGGAGCTGTTTTTT

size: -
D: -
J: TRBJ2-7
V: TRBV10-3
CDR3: CAITPDNSYEQYF
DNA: TGTGCCATCACCCCAGACAACTCCTACGAGCAGTACTTC

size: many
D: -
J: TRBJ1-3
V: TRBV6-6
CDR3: CASTPGRSSGNTIYF
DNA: TGTGCCAGCACCCCCGGACGGAGCTCTGGAAACACCATATATTTT

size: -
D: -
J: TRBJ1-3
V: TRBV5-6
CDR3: CASSFGEADPIYF
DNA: TGTGCCAGCAGCTTCGGTGAAGCGGACCCCATATATTTT

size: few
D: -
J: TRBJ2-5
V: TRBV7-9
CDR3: CASSRTQMGERETQYF
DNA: TGTGCCAGCAGCCGGACTCAAATGGGGGAACGAGAGACCCAGTACTTC

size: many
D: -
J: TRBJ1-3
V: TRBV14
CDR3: CASTLGGSGNTIYF
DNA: TGTGCCAGCACCCTGGGGGGCTCTGGAAACACCATATATTTT

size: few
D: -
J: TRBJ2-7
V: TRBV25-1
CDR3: CASSGIGQGWSYEQYF
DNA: TGTGCCAGCAGTGGTATCGGGCAGGGGTGGTCCTACGAGCAGTACTTC

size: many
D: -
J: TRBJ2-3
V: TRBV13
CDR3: CASSLWADTQYF
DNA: TGTGCCAGCAGCTTATGGGCAGATACGCAGTATTTT

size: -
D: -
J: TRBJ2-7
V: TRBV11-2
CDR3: CASSEGRAYEQYF
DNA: TGTGCCAGCAGCGAAGGCAGGGCCTACGAGCAGTACTTC

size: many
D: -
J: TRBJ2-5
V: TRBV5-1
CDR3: CASSSRPGRVEETQYF
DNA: TGCGCCAGCAGCTCAAGACCCGGCAGGGTCGAAGAGACCCAGTACTTC

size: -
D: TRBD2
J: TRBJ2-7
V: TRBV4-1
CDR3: CASSQVTSGGQYF
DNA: TGCGCCAGCAGCCAGGTCACTAGCGGGGGGCAGTACTTC

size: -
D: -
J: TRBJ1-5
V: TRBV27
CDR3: CASSPRTGNQPQHF
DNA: TGTGCCAGCAGTCCTCGGACAGGCAATCAGCCCCAGCATTTT

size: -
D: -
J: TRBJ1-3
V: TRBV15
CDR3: CATSRAQGIFGNAIYF
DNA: TGTGCCACCAGCAGAGCCCAGGGAATTTTCGGAAACGCCATATATTTT

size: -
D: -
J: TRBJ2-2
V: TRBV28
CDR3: CASSGGTGELFF
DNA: TGTGCCAGCAGTGGGGGGACCGGGGAGCTGTTTTTT

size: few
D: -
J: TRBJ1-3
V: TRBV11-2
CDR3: CASSLIGSGNTIYF
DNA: TGTGCCAGCAGCTTAATAGGATCTGGAAACACCATATATTTT

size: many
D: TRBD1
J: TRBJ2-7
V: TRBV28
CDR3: CASSSRTGPTYEQYF
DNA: TGTGCCAGCAGCTCCCGGACAGGCCCGACCTACGAGCAGTACTTC

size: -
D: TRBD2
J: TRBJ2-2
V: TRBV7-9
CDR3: CASSERLAENTGELFF
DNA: TGTGCCAGCAGCGAAAGACTAGCGGAGAACACCGGGGAGCTGTTTTTT

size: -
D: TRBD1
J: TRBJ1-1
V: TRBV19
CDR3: CASSIVDRGYTEAFF
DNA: TGTGCCAGTAGTATTGTGGACAGGGGGTACACTGAAGCTTTCTTT